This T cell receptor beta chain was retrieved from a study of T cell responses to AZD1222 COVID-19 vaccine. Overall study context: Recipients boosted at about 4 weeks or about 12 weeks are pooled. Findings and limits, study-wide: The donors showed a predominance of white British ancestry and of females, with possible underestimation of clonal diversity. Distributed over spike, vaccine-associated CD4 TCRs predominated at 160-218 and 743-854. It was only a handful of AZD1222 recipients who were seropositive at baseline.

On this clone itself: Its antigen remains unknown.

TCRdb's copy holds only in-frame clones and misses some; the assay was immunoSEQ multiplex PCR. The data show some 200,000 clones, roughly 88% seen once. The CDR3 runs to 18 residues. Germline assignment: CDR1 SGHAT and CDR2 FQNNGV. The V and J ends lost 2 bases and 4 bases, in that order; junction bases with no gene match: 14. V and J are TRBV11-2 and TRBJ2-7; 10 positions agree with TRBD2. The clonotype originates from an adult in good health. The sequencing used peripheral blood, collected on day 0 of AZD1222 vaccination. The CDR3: CASSLRHRVSGRTYEQYF. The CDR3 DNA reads TGTGCCAGCAGCTTACGCCACCGGGTTAGCGGGAGGACGTACGAGCAGTACTTC.